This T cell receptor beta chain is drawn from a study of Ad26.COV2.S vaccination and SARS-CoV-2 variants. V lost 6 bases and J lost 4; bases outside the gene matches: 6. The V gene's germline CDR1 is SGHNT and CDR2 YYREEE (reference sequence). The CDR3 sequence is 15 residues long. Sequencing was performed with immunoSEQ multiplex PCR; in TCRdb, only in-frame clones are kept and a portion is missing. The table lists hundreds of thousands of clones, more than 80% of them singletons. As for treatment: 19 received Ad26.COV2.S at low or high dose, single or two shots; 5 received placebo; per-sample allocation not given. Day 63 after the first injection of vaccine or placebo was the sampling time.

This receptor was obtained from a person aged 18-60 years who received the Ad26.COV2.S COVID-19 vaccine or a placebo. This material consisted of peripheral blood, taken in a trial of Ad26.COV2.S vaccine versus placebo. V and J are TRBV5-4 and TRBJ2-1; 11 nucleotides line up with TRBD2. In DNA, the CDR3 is TGTGCCAGCAACAAACTAGCGGGAGTATACAATGAGCAGTTCTTC. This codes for CASNKLAGVYNEQFF.